This T cell receptor beta chain was sequenced for a study of blood T cell repertoires in COVID-19. Source study methods: Amplification of reference gene primers provided the estimated nucleated cell counts. Repertoires were generated with immunoSEQ multiplex PCR, while TCRdb's copy carries only in-frame clones and drops some. V, J and clone size were drawn from that table, and D and trimming were deduced from the DNA. The sample lists some 100,000 clones, more than 60% occurring once. Trimming cost V 4 bases and J 0 bases, with 7 bases left between them. CDR1 and CDR2 from the germline V gene are ENHRY and SYGVKD. This CDR3 contains 13 residues.

Material: peripheral blood. This clonotype was obtained from a man aged 45-65 years with acute or convalescent COVID-19. The genes are TRBV10-3 and TRBJ2-7; D remains ambiguous. The CDR3 DNA follows: TGTGCCATCAGTGCCCCCCTCTCCTACGAGCAGTACTTC. Protein product: CAISAPLSYEQYF.